This TCR beta chain was sequenced during a study of CDR3 diversity in severe acne. Germline CDR1 SEHNR, CDR2 FQNEAQ (reference sequence). The CDR3 runs 14 residues. Trimming stripped 7 bases from V and 4 bases from J, with 15 bases between. TCRdb fed the PCR reads into MiXCR, producing one record per CDR3 protein. The repertoire has roughly 81,000 distinct CDR3 sequences, 48% of them found once; the top ten carry 10%. This clonotype was seen ten or more times. The source of this sequence is a male donor in good health, serving as a control. The V call is TRBV7-9, the J call TRBJ2-3; the D gene is possibly TRBD1 (5 bases). What was sequenced was blood. The CDR3 DNA is TGTGCCAGCACCATTCAGGGCGACGCAGATACGCAGTATTTT. Protein sequence: CASTIQGDADTQYF.